A single sample gave rise to the 12 T cell receptor beta chains below, sequenced in a study of blood T cell repertoires in COVID-19. Method: immunoSEQ multiplex PCR; TCRdb's copy keeps in-frame clones and lacks some. Among 300,000 to 400,000 clones listed, around nine tenths were seen once. The specimen sequenced was PBMCs or T cells enriched from blood (not recorded which). These receptors were taken from a woman in her thirties with acute COVID-19.

This sequence joins TRBV18 and TRBJ1-4, with 10 positions matching TRBD1. Germline V gene data show CDR1 as KGHSH and CDR2 as LQKENI. The trim removed 4 bases at V and 6 bases at J, leaving 2 bases unmatched. This CDR3 is 14 amino acids long. The CDR3 DNA sequence: TGTGCCAGCTCACGACAGGGGGCTGATGAAAAACTGTTTTTT. Protein sequence: CASSRQGADEKLFF.

The table lists this clone with a count of one. The V call is TRBV29-1, the J call TRBJ1-3; 11 bases fit TRBD1. Trimming at V came to 8 bases and at J to 0 bases, leaving 6 bases not matched to a gene. The CDR3 spans 15 residues. Germline V gives CDR1 SQVTM, CDR2 ANQGSEA. The CDR3 DNA sequence: TGCAGCTTCTCCGGGACAGGGGGCTCTGGAAACACCATATATTTT. As protein: CSFSGTGGSGNTIYF. The full variable domain, rest sourced from reference TRBV29-1 and TRBJ1-3, is SAVISQKPSRDICQRGTSLTIQCQVDSQVTMMFWYRQQPGQSLTLIATANQGSEATYESGFVIDKFPISRPNLTFSTLTVSNMSPEDSSIYLCSFSGTGGSGNTIYFGEGSWLTVV.

This chain links TRBV7-9 with TRBJ1-2; 8 bases fit TRBD1. This CDR3 contains 15 residues. Losses at the gene ends were 4 bases for V and 3 bases for J; bases not matched to a gene: 7. The germline CDR1 and CDR2 sequences are SEHNR and FQNEAQ (reference sequence). The CDR3 nucleotides are TGTGCCAGCAGCTCCTGGACAGGGCGCGACTATGGCTACACCTTC. It codes for CASSSWTGRDYGYTF.

In nucleotides, the CDR3 is TGTGCCAGCAGCGCCCGTCAGGAATCTGCACCCCTCCACTTT. It yields the protein CASSARQESAPLHF. The rearrangement links TRBV7-9 to TRBJ1-6; D unresolved. The CDR3 totals 14 residues. The germline V and J ends were trimmed by 5 bases and 11 bases, with 16 bases remaining between them. Germline V gene lookup returns CDR1 SEHNR and CDR2 FQNEAQ (reference sequence). The full variable domain, rest sourced from reference TRBV7-9 and TRBJ1-6, is DTGVSQNPRHKITKRGQNVTFRCDPISEHNRLYWYRQTLGQGPEFLTYFQNEAQLEKSRLLSDRFSAERPKGSFSTLEIQRTEQGDSAMYLCASSARQESAPLHFGNGTRLTVT.

This clone was seen only once. The chain combines TRBV5-1 with TRBJ2-2; perhaps TRBD2 as D (6 bases). CDR3 length equals 16 residues. CDR1 and CDR2 from the germline V gene are SGHRS and YFSETQ. The V end was cut by 4 bases, the J end by 0 bases, with 13 bases between. CDR3 nucleotide sequence: TGCGCCAGCAGCCAACGGGGGAGAACGAACACCGGGGAGCTGTTTTTT. It is translated as CASSQRGRTNTGELFF.

The chain links TRBV9 to TRBJ1-1; TRBD1 matches at 9 bases. Germline CDR1 SGDLS, CDR2 YYNGEE. Trimming removed 4 bases from V and 1 base from J; junction bases left unmatched: 11. The CDR3 has 17 amino acids. The CDR3 sequence is CASSPSGNRGPNTEAFF. DNA for the CDR3: TGTGCCAGCAGCCCGTCAGGGAACAGGGGGCCGAACACTGAAGCTTTCTTT.

The CDR3 DNA follows: TGTGCCAGCAGCTTAAGTGGGGGAGGTGGCTACACCTTC. Protein sequence: CASSLSGGGGYTF. The V call is TRBV7-8, the J call TRBJ1-2, with D possibly TRBD1 on 5 matching bases. Trimming cost V 2 bases and J 7 bases, with 11 bases left between them. CDR1 SGHVS and CDR2 FQNEAQ come from the germline V gene. This CDR3 spans 13 amino acids.

The gene calls are TRBV3-1 (or the pseudogene TRBV3-2) and TRBJ1-1, with D unresolved. The CDR3 is 15 amino acids. Germline CDR1 and CDR2: LGHDT and YNNKEL (reference sequence). Trimming took 1 base from V and 1 from J, leaving 10 bases between them. The CDR3 reads CASSQVSAANTEAFF. CDR3 in DNA: TGTGCCAGCAGCCAAGTCAGCGCAGCGAACACTGAAGCTTTCTTT.

V usage is TRBV9 and J usage is TRBJ1-1, with 7 positions matching TRBD1. In germline, CDR1 is SGDLS, CDR2 YYNGEE. This CDR3 comprises 16 residues. Losses at the gene ends were 0 bases for V and 3 bases for J; bases not matched to a gene: 8. The CDR3 bases are TGTGCCAGCAGCGTAGCTGCGACAGGGTGGGACACTGAAGCTTTCTTT. This sequence encodes CASSVAATGWDTEAFF.

The chain couples TRBV9 to TRBJ1-4; TRBD1 might be the D (6 bases). Germline V gene data show CDR1 as SGDLS and CDR2 as YYNGEE. V lost 3 bases and J lost 3, with 15 bases in between. The CDR3 has 16 amino acids. This chain's CDR3 is CASSAAGGQSNEKLFF. DNA of the CDR3: TGTGCCAGCAGCGCAGCCGGGGGGCAGTCTAATGAAAAACTGTTTTTT.

The rearrangement links TRBV28 to TRBJ1-2, with D possibly matching TRBD1 (5 bases). Germline loops: CDR1 MDHEN, CDR2 SYDVKM. The CDR3 spans 13 residues. With 8 bases removed from V and 8 bases from J, the gap between germline ends came to 18 bases. The CDR3 coding sequence is TGTGCCAGCGCAGGGTTCCCAATTAAGGGCTACACCTTC. Translation gives CASAGFPIKGYTF.

This chain uses TRBV11-2 with TRBJ1-1; D is uncertain. Trimming cost V 4 bases and J 3 bases, with 21 bases left between them. Germline CDR1 is SGHAT and CDR2 is FQNNGV. CDR3 length equals 17 residues. The CDR3 region has the DNA TGTGCCAGCAGCTCTCTCCCCTTAGACACGTGGGACACTGAAGCTTTCTTT. It specifies CASSSLPLDTWDTEAFF. Full variable domain (remainder filled in from reference TRBV11-2 and TRBJ1-1): EAGVAQSPRYKIIEKRQSVAFWCNPISGHATLYWYQQILGQGPKLLIQFQNNGVVDDSQLPKDRFSAERLKGVDSTLKIQPAKLEDSAVYLCASSSLPLDTWDTEAFFGQGTRLTVV.